The 25 T cell receptor beta chains listed next were all sequenced from one sample in a study of cytomegalovirus exposure and HLA in healthy donors (dated by TCRdb to the late 2010s). Library preparation employed the immunoSEQ multiplex PCR assay. For the multiplex PCR, a mixture combining 60 forward primers for TCR Vbeta segments and 13 reverse primers for TCR Jbeta segments was used. TCRdb took this table from immuneACCESS and kept in-frame rearrangements with V and J called. Such tables lack part of the clones; where checked against another copy, unresolved V genes explain under half of the gap, and the rest is unexplained. In all, the sample holds over 100,000 clones, and approximately 90% of those were seen once. The top ten clonotypes cover about 5% of the sample. Sequencing was carried out using PBMCs. The origin of the receptors is a woman in her 30s in good health and CMV-seronegative.

The rearrangement joins TRBV19 to TRBJ1-2; 7 bases map to TRBD1. Looked up from germline, CDR1 is LNHDA and CDR2 is SQIVND (reference sequence). The junction had 12 bases not matched to a gene; V was cut back by 7 bases and J by 4 bases. This CDR3 has 15 amino acids. The CDR3 DNA sequence: TGTGCCAGTATTCCGGGACAGAATTTAATCTATGGCTACACCTTC. Translation: CASIPGQNLIYGYTF.

This clone was counted a single time. The chain has TRBV13 and TRBJ1-1; D might be TRBD1 (5 bases). The CDR3 length is 17 residues. Germline V gives CDR1 PRHDT, CDR2 FYEKMQ (reference sequence). Trimming took off 0 bases at V and 5 bases at J, with 19 bases between the two ends. The CDR3 nucleotides read TGTGCCAGCAGCTTAGGCCCAGGAGGGGTCTGGTGGACTGAAGCTTTCTTT. It yields the protein CASSLGPGGVWWTEAFF.

This chain uses TRBV27 with TRBJ1-5; TRBD1 might be the D (5 bases). CDR3 length: 12 residues. The V gene lost 6 bases and the J gene lost 2 bases, with 5 bases spanning the gap. The germline CDR1 and CDR2 sequences are MNHEY and SMNVEV (reference sequence). The CDR3 spells CASRGGNQPQHF. The DNA of the CDR3 is TGTGCCAGCAGAGGGGGCAATCAGCCCCAGCATTTT.

This chain uses TRBV7-8 with TRBJ2-1, with 8 bases aligning to TRBD2. CDR3 length equals 15 residues. V lost 2 bases, J lost 7 bases, and 7 bases stayed unmatched. Germline V CDR1 and CDR2: SGHVS, FQNEAQ. CDR3 in DNA: TGTGCCAGCAGCTTAACCGGGAGGGCCCGGAATGAGCAGTTCTTC. Translating gives CASSLTGRARNEQFF.

V is TRBV19 and J is TRBJ1-2, with D unclear. This CDR3 is built from 16 residues. Trimming cost V 5 bases and J 7 bases, with 23 bases left between them. Germline lookup yields CDR1 LNHDA and CDR2 SQIVND (reference sequence). The CDR3 here is CASSGGLLTLWSGYTF. CDR3 DNA: TGTGCCAGTAGTGGAGGGTTACTTACCCTATGGTCTGGCTACACCTTC.

V and J are TRBV29-1 and TRBJ2-7; D is perhaps TRBD1 (6 bases). Trimming pared 3 bases from V and 0 bases from J, leaving 9 bases between. Germline values: CDR1 SQVTM, CDR2 ANQGSEA. The CDR3 covers 13 residues. DNA for the CDR3: TGCAGCGTTGAGGTACAGGGCTCCTACGAGCAGTACTTC. This encodes CSVEVQGSYEQYF.

This chain joins TRBV28 and TRBJ2-3, with D uncertain. Germline-derived CDR1 and CDR2 are MDHEN and SYDVKM. V shed 6 bases and J shed 6 bases, with 16 bases lying between them. The CDR3 contains 14 residues. The CDR3, as DNA: TGTGCCAGCAGCTCCACCTGGGCCCCGGATACGCAGTATTTT. It encodes CASSSTWAPDTQYF.

This chain connects TRBV28 to TRBJ1-2, with no clear D. CDR3 length: 12 amino acids. Deletions cut 4 bases from V and 2 bases from J, with 5 bases between. Germline V gene lookup returns CDR1 MDHEN and CDR2 SYDVKM. CDR3 protein: CASSYQNYGYTF. CDR3 in DNA: TGTGCCAGCAGTTATCAGAACTATGGCTACACCTTC.

The chain carries TRBV5-6 and TRBJ2-7; D unclear. Germline CDR1 SGHDT, CDR2 YYEEEE. V gave up 0 bases and J gave up 0 bases, with 7 bases separating them. The CDR3 totals 14 residues. CDR3 DNA sequence: TGTGCCAGCAGCTTGGCCCTAAGCTCCTACGAGCAGTACTTC. Translation: CASSLALSSYEQYF.

The V gene is TRBV2, the J gene TRBJ2-1, with TRBD2 matching 9 bases. The trim removed 6 bases at V and 7 bases at J, leaving 10 bases unmatched. CDR1 and CDR2 (germline): SNHLY, FYNNEI. This CDR3 has 15 residues. The CDR3 nucleotides are TGTGCCAGCAGGGAACTAGCGGGTGGGGTGAATGAGCAGTTCTTC. Translating it yields CASRELAGGVNEQFF.

The chain is built from TRBV23-1 and TRBJ2-1, with 7 positions matching TRBD2. TRBV23-1 is an ORF, with its function uncertain. Trimming cost V 7 bases and J 4 bases; bases outside gene matches: 13. The CDR3 length is 16 residues. For the CDR3, the DNA is TGCGCCAGCACCCCCCCCCGGGGAGGGAAATACAATGAGCAGTTCTTC. It is translated as CASTPPRGGKYNEQFF.

This sequence joins TRBV28 and TRBJ2-7; TRBD2 matches at 7 bases. This CDR3 comprises 12 residues. The germline CDR1 and CDR2 sequences are MDHEN and SYDVKM. After removal of 4 bases from V and 4 bases from J, the junction contained 1 base not matched to a gene. CDR3 amino acids: CASSWGGYEQYF. The DNA for the CDR3 is TGTGCCAGCAGTTGGGGGGGGTACGAGCAGTACTTC.

This clone was observed a handful of times. The rearrangement uses TRBV11-3 and TRBJ2-1, with 9 bases that match TRBD1. V lost 5 bases, J lost 8 bases, and 1 base stayed unmatched. Germline V gene lookup returns CDR1 SGHNT and CDR2 YENEEA. CDR3 size: 12 residues. The CDR3 region is CASSRTGDEQFF. The DNA for the CDR3 is TGTGCCAGCAGCCGGACAGGGGATGAGCAGTTCTTC.

The chain uses TRBV7-9 and TRBJ2-2, with D maybe TRBD1 (6 bases). Germline CDR1 is SEHNR and CDR2 is FQNEAQ (reference sequence). Trimming removed 2 bases from V and 3 bases from J, with 13 bases in between. The length of the CDR3 is 16 residues. The CDR3 DNA reads TGTGCCAGCAGCTTACCAGGGGCCCTAGACACCGGGGAGCTGTTTTTT. This encodes CASSLPGALDTGELFF.

This clone has only a few counts. The rearrangement joins TRBV4-1 to TRBJ1-1, with 7 nucleotides matching TRBD1. This CDR3 region has 15 residues. CDR1 and CDR2 from the germline V gene are MGHRA and YSYEKL. V lost 4 bases and J lost 4; bases outside the gene matches: 9. The CDR3 region has the DNA TGCGCCAGCAGCCGGATGACAGGGCGGAGCACTGAAGCTTTCTTT. Encoded protein: CASSRMTGRSTEAFF.

V usage is TRBV7-2 and J usage is TRBJ2-1; 12 bases agree with TRBD2. The V gene end was trimmed by 5 bases and the J gene end by 5 bases; junction bases not matched to a gene: 7. CDR3 length: 16 amino acids. Germline CDR1 is SGHTA and CDR2 is FQGNSA. The CDR3 reads CASSPPGLAGNNEQFF. CDR3 bases: TGTGCCAGCAGCCCCCCCGGACTAGCGGGAAACAATGAGCAGTTCTTC.

The J gene is TRBJ2-7, the V gene TRBV5-1, with TRBD2 matching over 7 bases. V shed 0 bases, J shed 2 bases, and the junction held 11 bases outside the gene matches. The CDR3 has 17 residues. From germline, CDR1 is SGHRS and CDR2 YFSETQ. This CDR3 reads CASSLGGGAEPPYEQYF. The CDR3 DNA is TGCGCCAGCAGCTTGGGCGGGGGAGCGGAGCCCCCCTACGAGCAGTACTTC.

The V call is TRBV25-1, the J call TRBJ2-3; 8 bases align to TRBD1. Looked up from germline, CDR1 is MGHDK and CDR2 is SYGVNS. CDR3 length: 17 amino acids. Losses at the gene ends were 3 bases for V and 2 bases for J; bases not matched to a gene: 10. The CDR3 spells CASSESDRDHYTDTQYF. In nucleotides, the CDR3 is TGTGCCAGCAGTGAGTCGGACAGGGACCATTACACAGATACGCAGTATTTT.

The chain is built from TRBV28 and TRBJ2-5; 8 positions match TRBD1. After removal of 3 bases from V and 1 base from J, the junction contained 7 bases not matched to a gene. CDR1 MDHEN and CDR2 SYDVKM come from the germline V gene. The CDR3 is made up of 16 amino acids. CDR3 in amino acids: CASSLVARGPQETQYF. For the CDR3, the DNA is TGTGCCAGCAGTTTGGTAGCCAGGGGGCCCCAAGAGACCCAGTACTTC. The full variable domain, with the rest looked up from reference TRBV28 and TRBJ2-5, is DVKVTQSSRYLVKRTGEKVFLECVQDMDHENMFWYRQDPGLGLRLIYFSYDVKMKEKGDIPEGYSVSREKKERFSLILESASTNQTSMYLCASSLVARGPQETQYFGPGTRLLVL.

This clone was observed a single time. This rearrangement joins TRBV4-3 to TRBJ1-1, with D hard to call. Looked up from germline, CDR1 is LGHNA and CDR2 is YSLEER. Trimming took 0 bases from V and 1 from J, leaving 6 bases between them. The CDR3 is made up of 14 amino acids. CDR3 nucleotides: TGCGCCAGCAGCCAAGAGCAGGCGAACACTGAAGCTTTCTTT. It yields the protein CASSQEQANTEAFF.

The CDR3 DNA follows: TGTGCCAGCAGACTAAACCACAGGGGGCAGCCCTACGAGCAGTACTTC. This translates into CASRLNHRGQPYEQYF. The chain joins TRBV27 to TRBJ2-7; 9 bases line up with TRBD1. Germline V gives CDR1 MNHEY, CDR2 SMNVEV (reference sequence). This CDR3 has 16 residues. The ends lost 6 bases at V and 2 bases at J; junction bases unmatched: 11.

The J gene is TRBJ1-1, the V gene TRBV5-1, with D uncertain. Germline V gene sequence: CDR1 SGHRS, CDR2 YFSETQ. The CDR3 extends over 13 amino acids. V lost 5 bases to trimming and J lost 1 base, with 9 bases between them. CDR3 nucleotides: TGCGCCAGCAGAGAACAGCCGAACACTGAAGCTTTCTTT. Protein: CASREQPNTEAFF.

The DNA of the CDR3 is TGCGCCAGCAGCCGTTACCGGGACAGGGTGAGCCAGTACTTC. The encoded protein is CASSRYRDRVSQYF. The genes are TRBV5-1 and TRBJ2-5, with 9 bases that match TRBD1. The CDR3 contains 14 residues. Trimming at V came to 4 bases and at J to 10 bases, leaving 11 bases not matched to a gene. Germline V CDR1 and CDR2: SGHRS, YFSETQ.

The gene calls are TRBV19 and TRBJ1-1; 10 positions match TRBD1. V gave up 5 bases and J gave up 4 bases; unmatched junction bases: 7. Germline loops: CDR1 LNHDA, CDR2 SQIVND (reference sequence). The CDR3 covers 15 residues. CDR3 in DNA: TGTGCCAGTAGTCCCTCCCGGACAGGGGGCACTGAAGCTTTCTTT. Protein product: CASSPSRTGGTEAFF.

This clone counts as large (0.1 to 1%). J is TRBJ1-4 and V is TRBV25-1, with 8 bases matching TRBD1. J was trimmed by 8 bases and V by 6 bases; bases with no gene match: 8. CDR1 MGHDK and CDR2 SYGVNS come from the germline V gene. There are 14 residues in the CDR3. DNA of the CDR3: TGTGCCAGCAGCCTAGGACAGGGTGAGGAAAAACTGTTTTTT. Translation gives CASSLGQGEEKLFF.